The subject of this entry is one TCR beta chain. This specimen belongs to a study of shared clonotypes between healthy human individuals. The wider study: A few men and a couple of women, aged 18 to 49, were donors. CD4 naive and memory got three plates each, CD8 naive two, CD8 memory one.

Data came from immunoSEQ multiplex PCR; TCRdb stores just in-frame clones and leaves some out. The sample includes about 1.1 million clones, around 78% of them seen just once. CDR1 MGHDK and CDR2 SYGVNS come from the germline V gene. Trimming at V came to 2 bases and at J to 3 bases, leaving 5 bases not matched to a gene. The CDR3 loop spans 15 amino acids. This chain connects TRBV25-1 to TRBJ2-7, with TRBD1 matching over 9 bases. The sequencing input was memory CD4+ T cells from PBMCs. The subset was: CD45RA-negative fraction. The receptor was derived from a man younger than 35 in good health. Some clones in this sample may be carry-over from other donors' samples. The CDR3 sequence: CASSEGGTGNYEQYF. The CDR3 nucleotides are TGTGCCAGCAGTGAAGGAGGGACAGGGAACTACGAGCAGTACTTC.